Listed here are 30 T cell receptor beta chains from one sample, sequenced in a study of T-cell reconstitution after alpha-beta-depleted transplantation in children. Preparation of the TCRbeta library was carried out with unique molecular identifiers. TCRdb re-analysed the PCR reads in MiXCR, keeping a single row per CDR3 protein. The data show about 100,000 distinct CDR3 sequences, around 6% seen once. The starting material was PBMCs, mostly from graft donor cells, obtained 60 days after TCRalphabeta/CD19-depleted stem cell transplant. The receptors come from a female patient aged 2-9 years who had a stem cell transplant for Fanconi anemia, so the T cells may come from the graft donor.

At least ten counts were recorded for this clonotype. This sequence joins TRBV20-1 and TRBJ2-7, with D perhaps assigned TRBD1 or TRBD2 (5 bases each). The CDR3 length is 16 residues. Germline lookup yields CDR1 DFQATT and CDR2 SNEGSKA (reference sequence). V dropped 6 bases and J dropped 0 bases, with 21 bases sitting between them. The CDR3 sequence is CSATGTAPRSSYEQYF. Written as DNA, the CDR3 is TGCAGTGCAACCGGGACCGCCCCTCGGAGCTCCTACGAGCAGTACTTC.

The sample holds many counts of this clonotype. The chain uses TRBV28 and TRBJ2-6; no definite D call. The germline CDR1 and CDR2 sequences are MDHEN and SYDVKM. Trimming stripped 6 bases from V and 1 base from J, with 4 bases between. This CDR3 is 13 amino acids long. This CDR3 is CASSISGANVLTF. The CDR3 DNA reads as TGTGCCAGCAGCATTTCTGGGGCCAACGTCCTGACTTTC.

This clonotype was observed at least ten times. CDR3 nucleotide sequence: TGTGCCAGCAGCTTACCAATAAAATTACAGGGGATGAGGTCCTACAATGAGCAGTTCTTC. Protein product: CASSLPIKLQGMRSYNEQFF. The chain joins TRBV7-2 to TRBJ2-1; TRBD1 matches 7 bases. Per the germline V gene, CDR1 is SGHTA and CDR2 is FQGNSA. The V segment lost 2 bases and the J segment 1 base; nucleotides outside the gene matches: 17. This CDR3 has 20 amino acids.

The chain couples TRBV7-2 to TRBJ2-4; possibly TRBD1 or TRBD2 for D (7 bases each). This CDR3 is built from 17 residues. Between the trimmed V and J ends, which lost 3 bases and 0 bases, there was a span of 15 bases. CDR1 and CDR2 from the germline V gene are SGHTA and FQGNSA. CDR3: CASSFAGGLLAKNIQYF. In nucleotides, the CDR3 is TGTGCCAGCAGCTTTGCAGGGGGACTACTAGCCAAAAACATTCAGTACTTC.

Ten or more counts support this clonotype. CDR3 amino acids: CASSLTGAHNEQFF. As DNA, the CDR3 is TGTGCCAGCAGTTTGACCGGAGCCCACAATGAGCAGTTCTTC. The chain has TRBV12-3 or TRBV12-4 and TRBJ2-1; D unclear. The V and J ends lost 3 bases and 5 bases respectively, with 11 bases between them. The CDR3 loop spans 14 amino acids.

This clonotype has a handful of counts. The V and J genes are TRBV20-1 and TRBJ2-5, with D maybe TRBD2 (6 bases). This CDR3 has 11 amino acids. In germline, CDR1 is DFQATT, CDR2 SNEGSKA (reference sequence). Trimming left V 6 bases short and J 1 base short, with 6 bases between. The CDR3 DNA reads TGCAGTGCAGCGGGCCAAGAGACCCAGTACTTC. Translating it yields CSAAGQETQYF.

This clonotype was counted at least ten times. The V and J genes are TRBV4-2 and TRBJ2-1; TRBD2 might be the D (6 bases). The CDR3 totals 18 residues. The V gene's germline CDR1 is LGHNA and CDR2 YNFKEQ. With 0 bases removed from V and 4 bases from J, the gap between germline ends came to 19 bases. CDR3 loop: CASSQEVVPGLPYNEQFF. CDR3 bases: TGTGCCAGCAGCCAAGAGGTGGTACCGGGACTTCCTTACAATGAGCAGTTCTTC.

This clonotype has a count of ten or more. J is TRBJ2-5 and V is TRBV5-4; 7 bases align to TRBD1. V trimming: 1 base; J trimming: 5 bases; junction bases outside the gene matches: 2. This CDR3 comprises 13 residues. The germline gives CDR1 SGHNT, CDR2 YYREEE (reference sequence). CDR3 loop: CASSLKGAETQYF. CDR3 in DNA: TGTGCCAGCAGCTTGAAGGGGGCGGAGACCCAGTACTTC.

This clonotype showed up many times. The J gene is TRBJ2-7, the V gene TRBV28; 7 nucleotides agree with TRBD1. Germline CDR1 MDHEN, CDR2 SYDVKM. CDR3 size: 14 residues. With V trimmed by 5 bases and J by 5 bases, 9 bases remained unmatched. CDR3 sequence: CASSQTGFQNEQYF. CDR3 bases: TGTGCCAGCAGTCAGACAGGGTTTCAGAACGAGCAGTACTTC.

The table lists this clonotype with many counts. The chain combines TRBV2 with TRBJ2-1, with no clear D. The V gene lost 7 bases and the J gene lost 1 base, with 8 bases spanning the gap. The CDR3 length is 13 residues. Per the germline V gene, CDR1 is SNHLY and CDR2 is FYNNEI. CDR3 sequence reads: CASKLISYNEQFF. The CDR3 coding sequence is TGTGCCAGCAAGCTGATTTCCTACAATGAGCAGTTCTTC.

This chain connects TRBV12-3 or TRBV12-4 to TRBJ2-1, with TRBD2 identical over 13 bases. Trimming removed 10 bases from V and 3 bases from J; junction bases left unmatched: 12. CDR3 length: 17 residues. CDR3 nucleotide sequence: TGTGCCACCACCCAACGCAGGACTAGCGGGAGCTACAATGAGCAGTTCTTC. As protein: CATTQRRTSGSYNEQFF.

V and J are TRBV12-3 or TRBV12-4 and TRBJ2-2; possible D gene TRBD1, 6 bases. Trimming took off 6 bases at V and 4 bases at J, with 15 bases between the two ends. The CDR3 sequence is 15 residues long. The DNA for the CDR3 is TGTGCCAGCAGGGCCGTGGGACATTTCACCGGGGAGCTGTTTTTT. This translates into CASRAVGHFTGELFF.

The sample holds many counts of this clonotype. The rearrangement joins TRBV4-1 to TRBJ2-7, with D perhaps TRBD1 (5 bases). V was shortened by 0 bases and J by 6 bases, with 9 bases between the two germline ends. CDR3 length equals 13 residues. Looked up from germline, CDR1 is MGHRA and CDR2 is YSYEKL. CDR3 nucleotide sequence: TGCGCCAGCAGCCAAGACAGGGCCGGCGAGCAGTACTTC. Translation: CASSQDRAGEQYF.

At least ten counts were recorded for this clonotype. V is TRBV9 and J is TRBJ2-5; 9 nucleotides match TRBD2. Germline V gives CDR1 SGDLS, CDR2 YYNGEE. The CDR3 loop spans 17 amino acids. The V and J ends lost 0 bases and 3 bases, in that order; junction bases with no gene match: 9. DNA of the CDR3: TGTGCCAGCAGCGTAGATCCAGCGGGAGGACGGAAAGAGACCCAGTACTTC. Translation gives CASSVDPAGGRKETQYF.

This clonotype was detected ten times or more. The chain combines TRBV28 with TRBJ2-4; D is perhaps TRBD2 (6 bases). The CDR3 is made up of 15 amino acids. CDR1 is MDHEN and CDR2 is SYDVKM in the germline V gene. Trimming removed 3 bases at V and 0 bases at J, with 9 bases between. The CDR3 bases are TGTGCCAGCAGTTTTAGCGGAAGAGCCAAAAACATTCAGTACTTC. Translated: CASSFSGRAKNIQYF.

This clonotype was observed a few times. The CDR3 is CASSFPQQFSYNEQFF. CDR3 bases: TGTGCCAGCAGTTTCCCCCAACAGTTCTCCTACAATGAGCAGTTCTTC. The chain carries TRBV12-3 or TRBV12-4 and TRBJ2-1; D unclear. The length of the CDR3 is 16 residues. V lost 3 bases and J 0 bases, leaving 12 bases between the germline ends.

This clonotype was recorded a few times. The chain recombines TRBV6-5 with TRBJ2-6; D might be TRBD2 (5 bases). The V and J ends lost 3 bases and 2 bases respectively, with 11 bases between them. Germline CDR1 MNHEY, CDR2 SVGAGI. The CDR3 contains 16 residues. DNA for the CDR3: TGTGCCAGCAGTTATGAGGGCACGACTGGGGCCAACGTCCTGACTTTC. It encodes CASSYEGTTGANVLTF.

The V call is TRBV7-9, the J call TRBJ1-3; the D is unclear. From germline, CDR1 is SEHNR and CDR2 FQNEAQ (reference sequence). V lost 3 bases and J lost 2, with 5 bases in between. This CDR3 has 13 residues. The CDR3, as DNA: TGTGCCAGCAGCTTGAGGGCTGGAAACACCATATATTTT. Translating gives CASSLRAGNTIYF.

The CDR3 loop reads CASSVGRGTNEQYF. DNA for the CDR3: TGTGCCAGCAGCGTAGGCAGGGGGACCAACGAGCAGTACTTC. V is TRBV9 and J is TRBJ2-7; the match to TRBD1 covers 7 bases. V dropped 0 bases and J dropped 5; count of bases not matched to a gene: 5. The CDR3 runs 14 residues. The germline V gene has CDR1 SGDLS and CDR2 YYNGEE.

This clonotype occurred a few times. The chain recombines TRBV11-2 with TRBJ2-3, with D possibly being TRBD2 (6 bases). Trimming cost V 3 bases and J 0 bases, with 10 bases left between them. The CDR3 consists of 15 residues. Germline V lookup: CDR1 SGHAT, CDR2 FQNNGV. The CDR3 is CASSFFSGSTDTQYF. The CDR3 DNA reads as TGTGCCAGCAGCTTTTTCAGCGGGAGCACAGATACGCAGTATTTT.

This clonotype turned up a few times. J is TRBJ2-5 and V is TRBV2; D call uncertain. V dropped 6 bases and J dropped 1 base, with 15 bases sitting between them. The CDR3 has 15 residues. CDR1 and CDR2 (germline): SNHLY, FYNNEI. The CDR3 here is CASSNRLFFQETQYF. Here the CDR3 DNA reads TGTGCCAGCAGCAACCGCTTATTTTTCCAAGAGACCCAGTACTTC.

The table lists this clonotype with many counts. The chain recombines TRBV20-1 with TRBJ2-7; D is unresolved. This CDR3 is built from 14 residues. The germline V gene has CDR1 DFQATT and CDR2 SNEGSKA (reference sequence). V lost 3 bases and J 1 base, leaving 13 bases between the germline ends. CDR3 in DNA: TGCAGTGCTAGGCCGGACGGACGATCCTACGAGCAGTACTTC. It yields the protein CSARPDGRSYEQYF.

This clonotype was picked up many times. The V and J genes are TRBV19 and TRBJ2-5, with D unresolved. This CDR3 spans 13 amino acids. V gave up 5 bases and J gave up 0 bases, with 7 bases separating them. Germline CDR1 is LNHDA and CDR2 is SQIVND (reference sequence). CDR3 sequence: CASSLRYQETQYF. CDR3 coding DNA: TGTGCCAGTAGTCTCCGGTACCAAGAGACCCAGTACTTC.

This clonotype has at least ten counts. The J gene is TRBJ2-2, the V gene TRBV14, with no clear D. The CDR3 runs 16 residues. Trimming removed 4 bases from V and 4 bases from J, with 16 bases in between. Germline CDR1 reads SGHDN; CDR2 reads FVKESK. The CDR3 sequence is CASSRILFTGTGELFF. The CDR3 nucleotides read TGTGCCAGCAGCCGGATTCTCTTTACGGGCACCGGGGAGCTGTTTTTT.

At least ten counts were recorded for this clonotype. One end of the junction is discordant with germline, which a read error may explain. The V and J genes are TRBV14 and TRBJ2-7; 7 bases agree with TRBD1. Per germline, CDR1 SGHDN and CDR2 FVKESK. The CDR3 loop spans 13 amino acids. The CDR3 protein is CASSYRGPYEQYF. The CDR3 nucleotides are TGTGCCAGCAGCTACAGGGGTCCCTATGAGCAGTACTTC.

This clonotype was counted a few times. This chain connects TRBV2 to TRBJ1-2, with D possibly being TRBD1 (6 bases). This CDR3 has 16 residues. V dropped 1 base and J dropped 1 base, with 13 bases sitting between them. Germline V gene lookup returns CDR1 SNHLY and CDR2 FYNNEI. CDR3 region: CASSEGTVKINYGYTF. In DNA form, the CDR3 reads TGTGCCAGCAGTGAAGGGACAGTAAAGATTAACTATGGCTACACCTTC.

There are a few counts of this clonotype. V and J are TRBV9 and TRBJ2-7, with D tentatively TRBD1 (6 bases). The CDR3 loop spans 13 amino acids. Germline CDR1 and CDR2: SGDLS and YYNGEE. With 3 bases removed from V and 0 bases from J, the gap between germline ends came to 7 bases. CDR3 nucleotide sequence: TGTGCCAGCAGCGGGGACAACTCCTACGAGCAGTACTTC. It translates to CASSGDNSYEQYF.

This clonotype has ten or more counts. The chain employs TRBV7-8 and TRBJ2-1, with 10 bases identical to TRBD2. Unmatched junction bases numbered 15, after V lost 2 bases and J lost 5 bases. Germline CDR1 and CDR2: SGHVS and FQNEAQ. The CDR3 contains 19 residues. CDR3 sequence: CASSLILAGAESNNNEQFF. DNA for the CDR3: TGTGCCAGCAGCTTAATCCTAGCGGGAGCCGAGAGTAACAACAATGAGCAGTTCTTC. Full variable domain (remainder filled in from reference TRBV7-8 and TRBJ2-1): GAGVSQSPRYKVAKRGQDVALRCDPISGHVSLFWYQQALGQGPEFLTYFQNEAQLDKSGLPSDRFFAERPEGSVSTLKIQRTQQEDSAVYLCASSLILAGAESNNNEQFFGPGTRLTVL.

This clonotype has ten or more counts. This sequence joins TRBV5-1 and TRBJ1-2; tentative D call: TRBD1 (5 bases). Per the germline V gene, CDR1 is SGHRS and CDR2 is YFSETQ. The CDR3 contains 13 residues. The V end was cut by 0 bases, the J end by 5 bases, with 8 bases between. DNA of the CDR3: TGCGCCAGCAGCTTGGGGGACCTGTATGGCTACACCTTC. Amino acids: CASSLGDLYGYTF. Looking up the rest from reference TRBV5-1 and TRBJ1-2 gives the full variable domain: KAGVTQTPRYLIKTRGQQVTLSCSPISGHRSVSWYQQTPGQGLQFLFEYFSETQRNKGNFPGRFSGRQFSNSRSEMNVSTLELGDSALYLCASSLGDLYGYTFGSGTRLTVV.

V gene TRBV9 combines with J gene TRBJ2-3, with 9 bases identical to TRBD2. J lost 3 bases, V lost 2 bases, and 19 bases had no gene match. The CDR3 covers 20 residues. Germline V gene lookup returns CDR1 SGDLS and CDR2 YYNGEE. The CDR3 spells CASSVPSGGQGSPLTDTQYF. The CDR3 DNA sequence: TGTGCCAGCAGCGTCCCCAGCGGGGGGCAAGGTAGTCCGCTGACAGATACGCAGTATTTT.